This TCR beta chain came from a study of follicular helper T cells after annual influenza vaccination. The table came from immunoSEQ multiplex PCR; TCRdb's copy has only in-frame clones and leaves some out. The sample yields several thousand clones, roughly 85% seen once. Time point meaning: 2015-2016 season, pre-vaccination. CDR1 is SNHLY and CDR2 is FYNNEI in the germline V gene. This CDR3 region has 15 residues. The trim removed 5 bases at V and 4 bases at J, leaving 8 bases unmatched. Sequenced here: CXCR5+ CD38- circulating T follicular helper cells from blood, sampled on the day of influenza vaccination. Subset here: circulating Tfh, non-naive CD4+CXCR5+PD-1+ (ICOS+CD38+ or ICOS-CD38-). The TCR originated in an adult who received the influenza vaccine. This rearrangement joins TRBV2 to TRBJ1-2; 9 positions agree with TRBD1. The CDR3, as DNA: TGTGCCAGCAGTCGGCCCGGGACAGGGAGCTATGGCTACACCTTC. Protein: CASSRPGTGSYGYTF.